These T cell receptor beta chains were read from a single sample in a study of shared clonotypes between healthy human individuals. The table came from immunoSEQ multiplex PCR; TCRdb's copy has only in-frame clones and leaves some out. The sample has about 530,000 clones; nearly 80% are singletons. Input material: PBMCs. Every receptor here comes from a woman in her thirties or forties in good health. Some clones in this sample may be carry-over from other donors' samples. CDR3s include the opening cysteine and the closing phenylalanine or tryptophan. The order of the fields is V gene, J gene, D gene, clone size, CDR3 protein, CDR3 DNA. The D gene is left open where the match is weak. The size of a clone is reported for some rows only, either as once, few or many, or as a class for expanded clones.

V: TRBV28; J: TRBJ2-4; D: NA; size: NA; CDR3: CASSLRSAKNIQYF; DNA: TGTGCCAGCAGTTTGAGGTCAGCCAAAAACATTCAGTACTTC
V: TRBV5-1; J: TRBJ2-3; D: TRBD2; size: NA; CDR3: CASSPGTSADTQYF; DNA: TGCGCCAGCAGCCCAGGGACTAGCGCAGATACGCAGTATTTT
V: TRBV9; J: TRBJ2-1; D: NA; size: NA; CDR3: CASSPRTDTLYNEQFF; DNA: TGTGCCAGCAGCCCCAGGACGGATACCCTCTACAATGAGCAGTTCTTC
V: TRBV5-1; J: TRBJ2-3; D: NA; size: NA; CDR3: CASSLVTGGTDTQYF; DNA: TGCGCCAGCAGCTTGGTTACGGGAGGCACAGATACGCAGTATTTT
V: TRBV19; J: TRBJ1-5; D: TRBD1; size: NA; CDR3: CASSVGTGGNSNQPQHF; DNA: TGTGCCAGTAGTGTGGGGACAGGGGGAAATAGCAATCAGCCCCAGCATTTT
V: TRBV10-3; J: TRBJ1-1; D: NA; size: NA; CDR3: CAISEFVTSGQGNEAFF; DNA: TGTGCCATCAGTGAGTTCGTCACCTCTGGCCAGGGAAATGAAGCTTTCTTT
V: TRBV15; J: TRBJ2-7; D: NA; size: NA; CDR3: CATSRSASYEQYF; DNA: TGTGCCACCAGCAGATCCGCGAGCTACGAGCAGTACTTC
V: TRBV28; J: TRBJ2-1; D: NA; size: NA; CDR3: CASRDPGAVAAIGEQFF; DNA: TGTGCCAGCAGGGACCCGGGGGCTGTAGCGGCTATAGGTGAGCAGTTCTTC
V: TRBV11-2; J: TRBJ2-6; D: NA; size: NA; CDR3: CASSLVWASGANVLTF; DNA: TGTGCCAGCAGCTTAGTATGGGCATCTGGGGCCAACGTCCTGACTTTC
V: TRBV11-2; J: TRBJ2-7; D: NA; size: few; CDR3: CASSFRGTVIHEQYF; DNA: TGTGCCAGCAGCTTCCGGGGGACAGTGATACACGAGCAGTACTTC
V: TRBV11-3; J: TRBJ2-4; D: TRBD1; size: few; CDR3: CASSSGQGSKNIQYF; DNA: TGTGCCAGCAGCTCCGGACAGGGTTCCAAAAACATTCAGTACTTC
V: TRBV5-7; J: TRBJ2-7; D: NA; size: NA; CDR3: CASSSTGLYEQYF; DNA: TGTGCCAGCAGCTCGACGGGGCTCTACGAGCAGTACTTC
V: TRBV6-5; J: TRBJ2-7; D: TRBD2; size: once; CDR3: CASTSGASGVYEQYF; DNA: TGTGCCAGCACCTCCGGGGCTAGCGGAGTCTACGAGCAGTACTTC
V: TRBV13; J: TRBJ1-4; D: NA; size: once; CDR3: CASSTNTGTTTNEKLFF; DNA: TGTGCCAGCAGCACCAATACAGGGACTACAACTAATGAAAAACTGTTTTTT
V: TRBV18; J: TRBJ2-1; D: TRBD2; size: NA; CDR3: CASSPPGGRARNEQFF; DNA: TGTGCCAGCTCACCACCGGGCGGGAGGGCCCGGAATGAGCAGTTCTTC
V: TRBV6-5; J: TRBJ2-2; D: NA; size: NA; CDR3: CASSTPNTGELFF; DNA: TGTGCCAGCAGTACACCGAACACCGGGGAGCTGTTTTTT
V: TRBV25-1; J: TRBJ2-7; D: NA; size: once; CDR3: CASRSRTSYEQYF; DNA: TGTGCCAGCAGGTCCCGAACGTCCTACGAGCAGTACTTC